This T cell receptor beta chain was sequenced during a study of cytomegalovirus exposure and HLA in healthy donors. Regarding this clone: Its antigen is currently unknown.

This CDR3 has 15 residues. Germline lookup yields CDR1 SNHLY and CDR2 FYNNEI. V dropped 1 base and J dropped 6 bases, with 14 bases sitting between them. 13 Jbeta primers and 60 Vbeta primers were used for the PCR. Profiling relied on immunoSEQ multiplex PCR, and the TCRdb table lists in-frame clones only, not all of them. The sample includes about 190,000 clones, about four fifths of them seen just once. Study-wide findings and caveats: Based on reports, TCR beta sequences accurately predicted HLA-A and HLA-B alleles for most subjects. It was confirmed in vitro that a few of the CMV-associated chains were specific for CMV antigens. Among immune exposure information, only CMV serostatus was available. Later work associated 17,000 or so TCR beta sequences with HLA alleles at 0.05 false discovery rate.

Sample: PBMCs. The receptor was isolated from a woman in her 30s in good health and CMV-seropositive. This chain links TRBV2 with TRBJ2-3; the D gene is possibly TRBD1 (6 bases). The CDR3 coding sequence is TGTGCCAGCAGTGAAGACCTAGGGGGTCGGGATACGCAGTATTTT. Protein product: CASSEDLGGRDTQYF.